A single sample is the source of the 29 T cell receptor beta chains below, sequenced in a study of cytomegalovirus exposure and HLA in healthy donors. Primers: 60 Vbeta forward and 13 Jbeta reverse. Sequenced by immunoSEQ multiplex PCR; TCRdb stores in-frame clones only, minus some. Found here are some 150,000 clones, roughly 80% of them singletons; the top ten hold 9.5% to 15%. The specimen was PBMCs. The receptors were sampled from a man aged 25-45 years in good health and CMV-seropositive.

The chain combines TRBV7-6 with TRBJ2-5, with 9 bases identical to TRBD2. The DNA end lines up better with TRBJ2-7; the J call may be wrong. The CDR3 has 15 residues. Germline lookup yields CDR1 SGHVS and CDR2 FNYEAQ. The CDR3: CASSLGLAATYEQYF. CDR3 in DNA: TGTGCCAGCAGCTTAGGACTAGCGGCAACCTACGAGCAGTACTTC.

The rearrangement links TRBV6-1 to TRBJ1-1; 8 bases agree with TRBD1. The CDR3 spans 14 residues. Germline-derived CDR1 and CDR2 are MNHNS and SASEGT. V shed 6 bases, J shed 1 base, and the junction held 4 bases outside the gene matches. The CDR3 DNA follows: TGTGCCAGCAGGATCGACAGGGGGAACACTGAAGCTTTCTTT. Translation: CASRIDRGNTEAFF.

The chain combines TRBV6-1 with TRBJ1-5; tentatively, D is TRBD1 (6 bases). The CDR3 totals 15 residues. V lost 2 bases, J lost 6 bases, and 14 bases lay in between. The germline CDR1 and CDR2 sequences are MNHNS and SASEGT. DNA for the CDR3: TGTGCCAGCAGTGAAAAATTCAGGGGTCGTCAGCCCCAGCATTTT. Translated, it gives CASSEKFRGRQPQHF.

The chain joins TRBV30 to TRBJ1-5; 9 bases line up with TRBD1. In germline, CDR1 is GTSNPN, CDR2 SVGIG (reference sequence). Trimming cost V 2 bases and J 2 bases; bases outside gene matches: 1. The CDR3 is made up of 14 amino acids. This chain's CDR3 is CAWSRDRGNQPQHF. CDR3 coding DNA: TGTGCCTGGAGTCGGGACAGGGGCAATCAGCCCCAGCATTTT.

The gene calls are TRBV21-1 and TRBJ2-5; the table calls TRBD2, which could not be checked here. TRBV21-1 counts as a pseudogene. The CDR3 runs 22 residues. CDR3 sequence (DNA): TGTGCCAGCAGCAAGTTTGGGGTGTGGTCTGGCTGGGGACTAGCGACTCAAGAGACCCAGTACTTC. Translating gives CASSKFGVWSGWGLATQETQYF.

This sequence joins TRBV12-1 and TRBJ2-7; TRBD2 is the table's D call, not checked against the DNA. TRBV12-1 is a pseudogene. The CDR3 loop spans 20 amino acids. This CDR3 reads CASSFCAGRRGGRASYEQYF. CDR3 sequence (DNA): TGTGCCAGCAGCTTTTGCGCGGGCAGGAGAGGCGGGAGGGCCTCCTACGAGCAGTACTTC.

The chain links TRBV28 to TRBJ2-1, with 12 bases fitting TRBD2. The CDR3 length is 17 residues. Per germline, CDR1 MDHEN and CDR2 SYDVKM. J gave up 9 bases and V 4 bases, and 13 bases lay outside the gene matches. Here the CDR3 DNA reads TGTGCCAGCAGTTCAAGAAGGACTAGCGGGACGCTAAGTGAGCAGTTCTTC. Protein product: CASSSRRTSGTLSEQFF. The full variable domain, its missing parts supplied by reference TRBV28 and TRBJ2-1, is DVKVTQSSRYLVKRTGEKVFLECVQDMDHENMFWYRQDPGLGLRLIYFSYDVKMKEKGDIPEGYSVSREKKERFSLILESASTNQTSMYLCASSSRRTSGTLSEQFFGPGTRLTVL.

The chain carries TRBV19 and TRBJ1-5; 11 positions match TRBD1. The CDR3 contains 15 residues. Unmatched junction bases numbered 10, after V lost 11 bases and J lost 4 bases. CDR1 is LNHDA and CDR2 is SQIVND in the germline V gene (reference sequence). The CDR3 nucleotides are TGTGCCTCTAGGGGGGACAGGGGGTCGAATCAGCCCCAGCATTTT. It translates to CASRGDRGSNQPQHF.

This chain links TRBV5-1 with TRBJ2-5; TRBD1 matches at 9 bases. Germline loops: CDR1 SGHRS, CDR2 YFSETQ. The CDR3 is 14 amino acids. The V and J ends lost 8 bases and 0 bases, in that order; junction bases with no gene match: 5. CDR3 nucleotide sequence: TGCGCCAGTTGGGACAGGGACTACCAAGAGACCCAGTACTTC. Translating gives CASWDRDYQETQYF.

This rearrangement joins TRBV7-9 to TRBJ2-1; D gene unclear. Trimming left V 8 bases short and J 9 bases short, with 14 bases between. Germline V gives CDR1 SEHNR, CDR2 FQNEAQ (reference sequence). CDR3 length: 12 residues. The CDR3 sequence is CASGNISREQFF. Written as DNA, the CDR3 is TGTGCCAGCGGCAACATATCCCGTGAGCAGTTCTTC.

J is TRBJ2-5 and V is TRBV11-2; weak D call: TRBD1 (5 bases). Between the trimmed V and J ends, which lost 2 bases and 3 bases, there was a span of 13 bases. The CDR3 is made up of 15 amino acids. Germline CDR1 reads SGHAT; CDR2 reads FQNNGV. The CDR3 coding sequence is TGTGCCAGCAGCTTACCGCAGGGAATTGAAGAGACCCAGTACTTC. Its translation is CASSLPQGIEETQYF.

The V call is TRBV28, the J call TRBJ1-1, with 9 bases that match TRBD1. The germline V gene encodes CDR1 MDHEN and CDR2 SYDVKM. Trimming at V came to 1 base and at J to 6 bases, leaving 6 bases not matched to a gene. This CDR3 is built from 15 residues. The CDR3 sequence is CASSLYDRGIAEAFF. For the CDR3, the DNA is TGTGCCAGCAGTTTATATGACAGGGGGATCGCTGAAGCTTTCTTT.

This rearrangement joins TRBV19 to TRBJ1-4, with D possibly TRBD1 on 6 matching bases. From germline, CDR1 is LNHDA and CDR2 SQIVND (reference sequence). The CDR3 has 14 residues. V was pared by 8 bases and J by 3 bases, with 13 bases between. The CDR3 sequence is CASAWDTPNEKLFF. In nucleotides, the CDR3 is TGTGCCAGTGCCTGGGACACTCCTAATGAAAAACTGTTTTTT.

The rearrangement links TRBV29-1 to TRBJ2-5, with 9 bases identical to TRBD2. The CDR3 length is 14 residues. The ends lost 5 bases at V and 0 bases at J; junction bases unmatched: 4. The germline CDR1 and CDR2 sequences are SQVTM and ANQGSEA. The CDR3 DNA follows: TGCAGCGTTCTCCGACTAGCGGACCAAGAGACCCAGTACTTC. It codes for CSVLRLADQETQYF.

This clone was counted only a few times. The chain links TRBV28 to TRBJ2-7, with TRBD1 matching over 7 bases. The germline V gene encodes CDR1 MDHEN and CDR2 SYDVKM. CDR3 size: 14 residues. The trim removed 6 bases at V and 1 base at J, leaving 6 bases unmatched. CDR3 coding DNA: TGTGCCAGCAGACCGCAGGGGGTGTCCTACGAGCAGTACTTC. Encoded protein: CASRPQGVSYEQYF.

The CDR3 sequence is CASSQVPGQGQPQHF. CDR3 in DNA: TGCGCCAGCAGCCAGGTCCCGGGACAGGGGCAGCCCCAGCATTTT. The chain carries TRBV4-1 and TRBJ1-5, with 10 bases that match TRBD1. The germline V gene has CDR1 MGHRA and CDR2 YSYEKL. This CDR3 spans 15 amino acids. Trimming took 3 bases from V and 7 from J; bases not matched to a gene: 6.

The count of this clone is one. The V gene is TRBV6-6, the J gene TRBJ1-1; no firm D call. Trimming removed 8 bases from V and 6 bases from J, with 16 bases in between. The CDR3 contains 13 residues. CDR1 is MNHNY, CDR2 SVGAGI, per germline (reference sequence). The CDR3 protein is CASGLLLGAEAFF. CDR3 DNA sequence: TGTGCCAGCGGTCTCCTCCTGGGCGCTGAAGCTTTCTTT.

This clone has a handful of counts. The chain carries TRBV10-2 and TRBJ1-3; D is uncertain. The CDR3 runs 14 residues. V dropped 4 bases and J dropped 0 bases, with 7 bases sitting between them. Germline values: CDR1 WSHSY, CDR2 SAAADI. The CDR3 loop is CASSGHRSGNTIYF. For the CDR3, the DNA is TGCGCCAGCAGTGGACACCGCTCTGGAAACACCATATATTTT.

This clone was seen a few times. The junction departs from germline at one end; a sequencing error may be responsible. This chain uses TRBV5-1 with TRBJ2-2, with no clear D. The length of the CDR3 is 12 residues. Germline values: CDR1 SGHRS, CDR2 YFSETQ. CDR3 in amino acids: CASSSNSGELFF. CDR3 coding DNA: TGCGCCAGCAGCTCGAACTCCGGGGAGCTGTTTTTT.

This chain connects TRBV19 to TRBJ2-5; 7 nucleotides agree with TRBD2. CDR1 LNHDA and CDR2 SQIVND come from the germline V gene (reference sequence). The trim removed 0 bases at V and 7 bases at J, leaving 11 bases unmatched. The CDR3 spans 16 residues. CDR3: CASSIDGRAFGGTQYF. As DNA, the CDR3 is TGTGCCAGTAGTATAGATGGGAGGGCCTTCGGTGGGACCCAGTACTTC.

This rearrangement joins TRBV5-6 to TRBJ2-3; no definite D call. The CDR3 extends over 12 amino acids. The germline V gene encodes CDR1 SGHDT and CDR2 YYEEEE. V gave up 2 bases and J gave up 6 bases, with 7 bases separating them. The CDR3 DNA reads TGTGCCAGCAGCTTCGATCGGGATACGCAGTATTTT. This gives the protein CASSFDRDTQYF.

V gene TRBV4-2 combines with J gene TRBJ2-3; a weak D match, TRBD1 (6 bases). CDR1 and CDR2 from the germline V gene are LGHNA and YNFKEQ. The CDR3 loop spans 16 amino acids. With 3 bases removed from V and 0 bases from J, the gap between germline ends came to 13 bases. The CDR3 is CASSQEDSLSTDTQYF. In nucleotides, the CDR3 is TGTGCCAGCAGCCAGGAGGACAGTTTGAGCACAGATACGCAGTATTTT.

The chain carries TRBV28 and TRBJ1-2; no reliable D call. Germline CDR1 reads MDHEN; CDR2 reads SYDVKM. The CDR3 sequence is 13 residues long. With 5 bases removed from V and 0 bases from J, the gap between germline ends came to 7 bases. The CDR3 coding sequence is TGTGCCAGCAGTCCGGTCGCTAACTATGGCTACACCTTC. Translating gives CASSPVANYGYTF.

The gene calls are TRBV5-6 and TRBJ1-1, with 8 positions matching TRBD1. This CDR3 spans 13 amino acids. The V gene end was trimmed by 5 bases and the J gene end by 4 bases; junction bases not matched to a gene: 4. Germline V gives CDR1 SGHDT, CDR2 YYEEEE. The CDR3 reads CASRDRVGTEAFF. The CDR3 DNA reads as TGTGCCAGCAGGGACAGGGTGGGCACTGAAGCTTTCTTT.

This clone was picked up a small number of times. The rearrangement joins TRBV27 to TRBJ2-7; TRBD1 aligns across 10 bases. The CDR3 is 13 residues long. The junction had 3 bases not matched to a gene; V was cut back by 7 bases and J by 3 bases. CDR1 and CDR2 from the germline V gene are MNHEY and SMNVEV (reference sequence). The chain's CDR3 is CASTRTGGYEQYF. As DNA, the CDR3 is TGTGCCAGCACGAGGACAGGGGGCTACGAGCAGTACTTC.

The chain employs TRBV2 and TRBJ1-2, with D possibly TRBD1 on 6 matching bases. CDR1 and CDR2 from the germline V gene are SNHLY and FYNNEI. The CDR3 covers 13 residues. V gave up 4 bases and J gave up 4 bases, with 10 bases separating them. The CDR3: CASSAQGSYGYTF. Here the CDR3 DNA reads TGTGCCAGCAGTGCACAGGGCAGCTATGGCTACACCTTC.

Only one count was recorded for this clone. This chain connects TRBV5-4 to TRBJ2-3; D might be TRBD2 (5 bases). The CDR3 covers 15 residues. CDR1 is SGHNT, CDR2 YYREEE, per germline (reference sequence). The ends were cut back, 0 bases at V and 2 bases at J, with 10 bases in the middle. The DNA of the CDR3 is TGTGCCAGCAGCTTGGAGAGCGGTCCCACAGATACGCAGTATTTT. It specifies CASSLESGPTDTQYF. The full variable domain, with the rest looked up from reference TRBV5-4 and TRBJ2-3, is ETGVTQSPTHLIKTRGQQVTLRCSSQSGHNTVSWYQQALGQGPQFIFQYYREEENGRGNFPPRFSGLQFPNYSSELNVNALELDDSALYLCASSLESGPTDTQYFGPGTRLTVL.

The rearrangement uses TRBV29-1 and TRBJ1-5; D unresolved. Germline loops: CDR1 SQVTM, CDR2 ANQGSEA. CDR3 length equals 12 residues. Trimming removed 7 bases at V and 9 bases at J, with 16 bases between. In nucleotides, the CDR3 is TGCAGCGGCCCGGCACGGCGGGGGCCCCAGCATTTT. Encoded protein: CSGPARRGPQHF. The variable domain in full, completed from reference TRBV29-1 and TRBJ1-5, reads SAVISQKPSRDICQRGTSLTIQCQVDSQVTMMFWYRQQPGQSLTLIATANQGSEATYESGFVIDKFPISRPNLTFSTLTVSNMSPEDSSIYLCSGPARRGPQHFGDGTRLSIL.

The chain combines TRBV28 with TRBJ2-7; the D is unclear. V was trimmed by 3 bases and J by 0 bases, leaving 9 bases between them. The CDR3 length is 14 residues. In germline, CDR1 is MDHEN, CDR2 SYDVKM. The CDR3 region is CASSLYTSSYEQYF. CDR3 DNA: TGTGCCAGCAGTTTGTACACCAGCTCCTACGAGCAGTACTTC.